Included here is one T cell receptor (beta chain) sequence, with context. Its antigen is unknown. The CDR3 spans 16 residues. Trimming pared 6 bases from V and 0 bases from J, leaving 12 bases between. The germline V gene encodes CDR1 MNHEY and CDR2 SMNVEV (reference sequence). The table came from immunoSEQ multiplex PCR; TCRdb's copy has only in-frame clones and leaves some out. Among some 87,000 clones, around 91% were seen once, and the ten largest hold around 5.2%. The sample comes from a study of T cell responses to AZD1222 COVID-19 vaccine. Study-level findings and limits: The donor group comprised mostly white British people and more females; the analysis possibly underestimated clonal diversity. None of the repertoires were sampled until the peak T cell response had passed. Regions 160-218 and 743-854 held dominance among vaccine-associated CD4 TCRs, which spanned spike.

The J gene is TRBJ1-6, the V gene TRBV27; D unclear. The clonotype was recovered from an adult in good health. The sequenced sample was peripheral blood, obtained on day 0 of MenACWY control vaccination. The CDR3: CASSPAGSSYNSPLHF. The CDR3 region has the DNA TGTGCCAGCAGCCCGGCCGGTAGCTCCTATAATTCACCCCTCCACTTT.